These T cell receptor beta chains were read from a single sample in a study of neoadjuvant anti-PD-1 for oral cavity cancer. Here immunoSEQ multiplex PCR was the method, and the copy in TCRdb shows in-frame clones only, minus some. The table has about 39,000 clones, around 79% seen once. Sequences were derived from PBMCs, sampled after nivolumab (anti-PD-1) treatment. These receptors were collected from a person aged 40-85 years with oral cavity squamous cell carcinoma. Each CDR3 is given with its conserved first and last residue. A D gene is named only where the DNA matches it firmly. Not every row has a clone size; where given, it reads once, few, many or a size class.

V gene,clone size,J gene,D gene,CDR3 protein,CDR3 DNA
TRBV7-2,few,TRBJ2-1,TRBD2,CASSLAAGARYYNEQFF,TGTGCCAGCAGCTTAGCAGCGGGAGCTCGGTATTACAATGAGCAGTTCTTC
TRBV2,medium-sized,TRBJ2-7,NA,CASSETAVTYEQYF,TGTGCCAGCAGTGAAACGGCGGTTACTTACGAGCAGTACTTC
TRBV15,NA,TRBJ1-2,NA,CATSRGGAANYGYTF,TGTGCCACCAGCAGAGGGGGGGCAGCGAACTATGGCTACACCTTC
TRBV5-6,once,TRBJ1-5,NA,CASRLPPMGGGNQPQHF,TGTGCCAGCAGGTTACCCCCCATGGGGGGCGGCAATCAGCCCCAGCATTTT
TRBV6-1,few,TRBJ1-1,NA,CASSRVWDTEAFF,TGTGCCAGCTCTCGGGTGTGGGACACTGAAGCTTTCTTT
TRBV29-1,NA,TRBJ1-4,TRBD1,CSAQPLTGVREKLFF,TGCAGCGCCCAGCCCCTGACAGGGGTTAGGGAAAAACTGTTTTTT
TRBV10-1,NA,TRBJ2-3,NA,CASSRGGSNNTQYF,TGCGCCAGCAGTCGCGGGGGCAGTAATAATACGCAGTATTTT
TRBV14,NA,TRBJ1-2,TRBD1,CASSQDRGYRSNYGYTF,TGTGCCAGCAGCCAGGACAGGGGATACCGATCTAACTATGGCTACACCTTC
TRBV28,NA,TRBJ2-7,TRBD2,CASNKPSGSQLEQYF,TGTGCCAGCAATAAACCTAGCGGGAGTCAGCTAGAGCAGTACTTC
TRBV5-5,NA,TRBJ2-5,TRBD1,CASSLSITGGSGETQYF,TGTGCCAGCAGCTTGAGCATAACAGGGGGGAGTGGGGAGACCCAGTACTTC
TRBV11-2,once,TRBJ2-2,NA,CASSWYRVGELFF,TGTGCCAGCAGCTGGTACAGAGTCGGGGAGCTGTTTTTT
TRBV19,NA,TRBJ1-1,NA,CASRGQGGTEAFF,TGTGCCAGTAGAGGTCAGGGCGGCACTGAAGCTTTCTTT
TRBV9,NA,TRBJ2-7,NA,CASSVFWQGSYEQYF,NA
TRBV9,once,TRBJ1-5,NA,CASSVGQSGMAQHF,TGTGCCAGCAGCGTAGGGCAGTCTGGAATGGCCCAGCATTTT
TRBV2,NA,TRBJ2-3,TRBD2,CASSGKRGDLSSTDTQYF,TGTGCCAGCAGTGGAAAGCGGGGGGACCTATCTAGCACAGATACGCAGTATTTT
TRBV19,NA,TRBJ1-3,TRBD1,CASSTGRDSGLRDTIYF,TGTGCCAGTAGTACTGGCCGGGACAGTGGACTCCGGGACACCATATATTTT
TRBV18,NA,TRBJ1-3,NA,CASSPSLRRDDGYTIYF,TGTGCCAGCTCACCGTCCCTTAGACGAGATGACGGATACACCATATATTTT
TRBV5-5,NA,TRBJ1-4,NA,CASSSTVFNEKLFF,TGTGCCAGCAGCTCGACGGTGTTTAATGAAAAACTGTTTTTT
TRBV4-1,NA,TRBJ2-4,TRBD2,CASSQDRTSGLAKNIQYF,TGCGCCAGCAGCCAAGACAGGACTAGCGGCCTAGCCAAAAACATTCAGTACTTC
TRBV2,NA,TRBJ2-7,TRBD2,CASSPGGLAGTSYEQYF,TGTGCCAGCAGTCCGGGTGGGCTAGCGGGTACCTCCTACGAGCAGTACTTC
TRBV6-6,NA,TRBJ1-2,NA,CASSLPRGPPNYGYTF,TGTGCCAGCAGCCTCCCAAGAGGTCCTCCTAACTATGGCTACACCTTC
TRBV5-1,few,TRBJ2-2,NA,CASTHRGSNTGELFF,TGCGCCAGCACCCATAGAGGAAGTAACACCGGGGAGCTGTTTTTT
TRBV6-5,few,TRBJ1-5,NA,CASRNSPEGGQPQHF,TGTGCCAGCAGAAATTCGCCTGAGGGCGGGCAGCCCCAGCATTTT
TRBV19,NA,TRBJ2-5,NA,CASSIDTGSGETQYF,TGTGCCAGTAGTATAGATACCGGGTCAGGGGAGACCCAGTACTTC
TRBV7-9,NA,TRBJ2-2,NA,CASSPEVWTANTGELFF,TGTGCCAGCAGCCCCGAAGTATGGACAGCCAACACCGGGGAGCTGTTTTTT
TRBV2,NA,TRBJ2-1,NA,CASVRHPGGYNEQFF,TGTGCCAGCGTCCGACATCCTGGGGGATACAATGAGCAGTTCTTC
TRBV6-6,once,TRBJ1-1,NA,CASSLQDGRTEAFF,TGTGCCAGCAGTCTCCAGGACGGTCGGACTGAAGCTTTCTTT
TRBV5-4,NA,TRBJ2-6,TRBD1,CASSFGTGVFPGANVLTF,TGTGCCAGCAGCTTCGGGACAGGGGTTTTTCCTGGGGCCAACGTCCTGACTTTC
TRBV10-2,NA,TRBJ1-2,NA,CASSESTGGTYGYTF,TGCGCCAGCAGTGAGTCGACGGGGGGCACCTATGGCTACACCTTC
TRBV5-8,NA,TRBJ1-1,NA,CASSPWTVLNTEAFF,TGTGCCAGCAGCCCATGGACAGTCCTTAACACTGAAGCTTTCTTT
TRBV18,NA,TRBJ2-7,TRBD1,CASSPQGQGVYEQYF,TGTGCCAGCTCACCTCAGGGACAGGGAGTCTACGAGCAGTACTTC
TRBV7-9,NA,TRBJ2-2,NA,CASCKGGTGELFF,TGTGCCAGCTGTAAGGGCGGCACCGGGGAGCTGTTTTTT
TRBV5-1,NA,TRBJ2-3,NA,CASSRRATSTDTQYF,TGCGCCAGCAGCCGACGAGCCACTAGCACAGATACGCAGTATTTT
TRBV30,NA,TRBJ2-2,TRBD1,CAWSRPGQGVGRELFF,TGTGCCTGGAGCCGCCCAGGACAGGGGGTGGGCCGGGAGCTGTTTTTT